This is a list of T cell receptor beta chains from one sample in a study of T cell changes during pregnancy in multiple sclerosis. The protocol was immunoSEQ multiplex PCR, while the TCRdb copy is restricted to in-frame clones and leaves out a portion. The sample has some 49,000 clones, 90% seen once; the top ten hold around 5%. This sample comprised peripheral blood, obtained after pregnancy. The receptors come from a female donor in good health, enrolled as a control in a pregnancy study. Both conserved end residues are part of each CDR3. The D gene is left open where the match is weak. Clone size is given for some rows only: seen once, a few or many times, or a class if the clone is expanded.

j_gene	d_gene	v_gene	abundance	CDR3nt	CDR3aa
TRBJ1-3	-	TRBV6-6	once	TGTGCCAGCAGTTACCCCCAGGGGTCTGGAAACACCATATATTTT	CASSYPQGSGNTIYF
TRBJ1-1	-	TRBV7-2	-	TGTGCCAGCAGCTTAAGCAGGGCTCCCCATGAAGCTTTCTTT	CASSLSRAPHEAFF
TRBJ2-7	TRBD1	TRBV11-2	-	TGTGCCAGCAGCGTCCGGGACAGGGCCTACGAGCAGTACTTC	CASSVRDRAYEQYF
TRBJ2-2	-	TRBV6-5	-	TGTGCCAGCAGCACAGACAGCTACACCGGGGAGCTGTTTTTT	CASSTDSYTGELFF
TRBJ2-7	TRBD2	TRBV4-1	-	TGCGCCAGCAGCCAGGGACTAGCCGGGTACGAGCAGTACTTC	CASSQGLAGYEQYF
TRBJ2-7	-	TRBV9	-	TGTGCCAGCAGCCCCTCTGGGACAATGAATGGCGAGCAGTACTTC	CASSPSGTMNGEQYF
TRBJ2-3	-	TRBV27	-	TGTGCTTTGGGCAGAGTAGATACGCAGTATTTT	CALGRVDTQYF
TRBJ2-5	-	TRBV5-1	-	TGTGCCAGCAGCTTGGCCGGCAGGGCGTACCAAGAGACCCAGTACTTC	CASSLAGRAYQETQYF
TRBJ1-6	-	TRBV5-3	-	TGTGCCAGAAGCTTTTCGGGGGGCGCGGATAATTCACCCCTCCACTTT	CARSFSGGADNSPLHF
TRBJ1-2	-	TRBV27	-	TGTGCCAGCAGTTTAGGGGCCAGGCCATCGGGCTATGGCTACACCTTC	CASSLGARPSGYGYTF
TRBJ1-2	TRBD1	TRBV5-1	-	TGCGCCAGCAGCCCCGCGGGGCCAGGGGGCGACCTGACCTATGGCTACACCTTC	CASSPAGPGGDLTYGYTF
TRBJ2-3	-	TRBV4-1	few	TGCGCCAGCAGCCAAGAAGGCAGGGGACGTGGAGATACGCAGTATTTT	CASSQEGRGRGDTQYF
TRBJ2-2	TRBD2	TRBV5-5	-	TGTGCCAGCAGCCCAGTGCCTAGCGGGTACACCGGGGAGCTGTTTTTT	CASSPVPSGYTGELFF
TRBJ1-2	TRBD1	TRBV6-4	-	TGTGCCAGCAGTGAGGGACAGGGGGTTGATGGCTACACCTTC	CASSEGQGVDGYTF
TRBJ2-7	TRBD1	TRBV7-6	-	TGTGCCAGCAGCTCTCGGACAGGGTCCTACGAGCAGTACTTC	CASSSRTGSYEQYF
TRBJ2-3	TRBD2	TRBV5-1	-	TGCGCCAGCAGCTCCGAACTAGCGGGGGGACGAACTAGCACAGATACGCAGTATTTT	CASSSELAGGRTSTDTQYF
TRBJ2-2	-	TRBV10-1	many	TGCGCCAGTCGCGGAGGGGCGGACACCGGGGAGCTGTTTTTT	CASRGGADTGELFF
TRBJ2-7	TRBD1	TRBV5-4	-	TGTGCCAGCAGCTCCCCTTCCGGGACAGCCTTATACGAGCAGTACTTC	CASSSPSGTALYEQYF
TRBJ1-6	-	TRBV25-1	-	TGTGCCAGCAGGACGGGCCAGGGGCCCTATTCACCCCTCCACTTT	CASRTGQGPYSPLHF
TRBJ1-4	TRBD1	TRBV9	once	TGTGCCAGCAGCCAAGCCCAGGGGGTGGCTGAAAAACTGTTTTTT	CASSQAQGVAEKLFF
TRBJ1-4	TRBD1	TRBV2	-	TGTGCCAGCAGTCGAAGACAGGGGGACGGGAAACTGTTTTTT	CASSRRQGDGKLFF
TRBJ2-7	TRBD2	TRBV6-5	-	TGTGCCAGCAGTACCGCCGGGACTAGGGGCCACGAGCAGTACTTC	CASSTAGTRGHEQYF
TRBJ1-2	TRBD1	TRBV2	-	TGTGCCAGCAGTGTCTTACAGGGGGGCTACACCTTC	CASSVLQGGYTF
TRBJ1-1	TRBD1	TRBV5-6	-	TGTGCCAGCAGCTTGGGGAGGGTGGGCAGGGGGCGCTCGGTCACTGAAGCTTTCTTT	CASSLGRVGRGRSVTEAFF
TRBJ1-5	TRBD1	TRBV27	-	TGTGCCAGCAGTTCCAGAGGTCAGGGGGTTCGCAATCAGCCCCAGCATTTT	CASSSRGQGVRNQPQHF
TRBJ1-5	-	TRBV28	-	TGTGCCAGCAGTCCCCCCACAGGGAATCAGCCCCAGCATTTT	CASSPPTGNQPQHF
TRBJ1-5	-	TRBV6-6	-	TGTGCCAGCAGTGGTAGGGGAGGGCCCCAGCATTTT	CASSGRGGPQHF
TRBJ2-7	-	TRBV13	-	TGTGCCAGCAGCCCGAGGGGGCTAGCGAACGAGCAGTACTTC	CASSPRGLANEQYF
TRBJ2-2	-	TRBV5-6	-	TGTGCCAGCAGCTTGGTGACAGGCGGTGGCACCGGGGAGCTGTTTTTT	CASSLVTGGGTGELFF